The T cell receptor beta chain described here comes from a study of OX40 agonist ivuxolimab in advanced cancers. A note on the overall study: The costimulatory receptor OX40 (CD134) was targeted by ivuxolimab, a fully human IgG2 agonistic monoclonal antibody. Patients were allowed to have had prior anti-PD-1, anti-PD-L1 or anti-CTLA-4 therapy, and 30% to 50% of the dose-escalation patients had previously received checkpoint inhibitors. Of the roughly 50 dose-escalation patients, hepatocellular carcinoma was present in approximately 20, melanoma in around 15, renal cell carcinoma in 9 and head and neck cancer in 9. The paper reports the monotherapy dose-escalation portion (N of about 50 patients) of the phase I ivuxolimab trial. Partial responses were achieved by three dose-escalation patients, of whom one had hepatocellular carcinoma and two had cutaneous melanoma. Peripheral TCRbeta sequencing was intended to test whether TCR sequence diversity was altered and clonal T-cell expansion was caused by ivuxolimab. In the dose-escalation cohort, around four fifths of patients were male, and the mean age was about 55 years, with a range of roughly 20 to 85. Intravenous ivuxolimab was administered to patients every 2 weeks at six dose levels: 0.01, 0.1, 0.3, 1.5, 3 and 10 mg/kg.

V is reduced by 3 bases and J by 4 bases, leaving a spacing of 15 bases between them. According to the germline V gene, CDR1 reads MNHEY and CDR2 reads SVGAGI. The CDR3 holds 16 amino acids from the cysteine to the phenylalanine. Only the CDR3 DNA is retained, 48 bases long and in frame from the first base. Genomic DNA was extracted from sorted cells for sequencing of the TCRbeta CDR3 region. The immunoSEQ Assay was used to sequence the TCRbeta CDR3 regions. TCRdb mirrors the immuneACCESS table, restricted to in-frame sequences. Some clones are absent from its copies; in checked studies, under half trace to an unresolved V gene, and the reason for the others is unknown. Counted in this sample were around 80,000 clones; around nine tenths of them appeared once. The biggest ten clones account for 0.72% of the sample. What the study reported, not specific to this receptor: Partial responders in the 0.1-3.0 mg/kg groups had among the lowest normalized peripheral clonal expansion, especially among CD8+ T cells. Low levels of normalized T-cell clonal expansion were also shown by some nonresponding patients. At doses of 0.1 to 3.0 mg/kg, clonal expansion of both CD4+ and CD8+ T cells in blood was seen between baseline and week 6. After ivuxolimab, more expanded clones were found on average in CD8+ T cells than in CD4+ T cells. The antigen specificity of the peripheral T cells that underwent clonal expansion was not determined.

To note about this clone: Its binding antigen is unknown. No base quality values were provided; no much bigger clone lies one nucleotide off.

Patients with a history of autoimmune disease or receiving systemic immunosuppression were excluded from the trial. Peripheral blood for TCR sequencing was drawn from every dose cohort at baseline, at cycle 4 day 1 and at cycle 7 day 1. Samples came from an open-label, multicenter, first-in-human phase I dose-escalation trial of ivuxolimab. Adults with locally advanced or metastatic melanoma, renal cell, hepatocellular, or head and neck squamous cell carcinoma were enrolled in the trial. CD4+ and CD8+ T cells were sorted separately from peripheral blood before TCR sequencing. The specimen comprised CD4+ or CD8+ T cells sorted from blood, sampled in a trial of the OX40 agonist ivuxolimab. This sequence originates from an adult with an advanced solid tumor such as melanoma, head and neck, liver or kidney cancer. The chain is encoded by TRBV6-5 joined to TRBJ1-4, with no D gene named confidently. CDR3 region: CASSYQRSRNNEKLFF. The bases read TGTGCCAGCAGTTATCAAAGGAGCAGAAATAATGAAAAACTGTTTTTT.